This T cell receptor beta chain was documented in a study of blood T cell repertoires in COVID-19. TCRdb's table, derived via immunoSEQ multiplex PCR, lists solely in-frame clones and lacks some. The sample has approximately 70,000 clones, over 80% seen once. Germline V gene sequence: CDR1 MNHEY, CDR2 SVGEGT. This CDR3 region has 15 residues. V lost 6 bases and J lost 2, with 14 bases in between. The chain couples TRBV6-2 or TRBV6-3 to TRBJ1-3; D gene uncertain. Material: peripheral blood. The source is a man at least 80 years old with active or convalescent COVID-19. The CDR3 coding sequence is TGTGCCAGCAGCTCACGCTACTTAACTGGAAACACCATATATTTT. Protein sequence: CASSSRYLTGNTIYF.